This TCR beta chain emerged from a study of blood T cell repertoires in COVID-19. Study at large: COVID-19 samples from acute and convalescent phases originated in the United States, Italy and Spain. Sample material is recorded as cDNA or gDNA derived from T cells, B-cell-depleted T cells, or PBMCs.

The V gene's germline CDR1 is SGHAT and CDR2 FQDESV (reference sequence). CDR3 length: 15 amino acids. V dropped 5 bases and J dropped 6 bases, with 16 bases sitting between them. As originally analysed: Scientists estimated how many nucleated cells there were by amplifying reference gene primers. Clones were sequenced by immunoSEQ multiplex PCR, and TCRdb holds only the in-frame ones, with some missing. That table supplies the V and J calls and clone size; D and trimming were determined from the DNA. The table lists about 250,000 clones, about 80% of them singletons. The receptor's source is a woman aged 35 to 49 who had been exposed to COVID-19. The sequenced material came from PBMCs or T cells enriched from blood (not recorded which). The chain employs TRBV11-1 and TRBJ2-2; maybe TRBD2 (5 bases). Here the CDR3 reads CASSQNTRKAGELFF. The CDR3 DNA sequence: TGTGCCAGCAGCCAAAATACTAGGAAGGCCGGGGAGCTGTTTTTT. The complete variable domain, with remaining parts taken from reference TRBV11-1 and TRBJ2-2, reads EAEVAQSPRYKITEKSQAVAFWCDPISGHATLYWYRQILGQGPELLVQFQDESVVDDSQLPKDRFSAERLKGVDSTLKIQPAELGDSAMYLCASSQNTRKAGELFFGEGSRLTVL.